These T cell receptor beta chains were read from a single sample in a study of T-cell reconstitution after alpha-beta-depleted transplantation in children. TCRdb reprocessed the PCR reads via MiXCR and lists one record per CDR3 protein. The sample lists over 550,000 distinct CDR3 sequences, approximately 10% seen once, with less than 5% in the top ten. The sequences come from PBMCs from the stem cell graft donor, collected from the stem cell graft. These receptors were taken from a human donor who donated a stem cell graft to a child with acute myeloid leukemia. The CDR3 runs from the conserved cysteine through the conserved F or W. Each record gives: J gene, V gene, clone size, D gene, CDR3 length, CDR3 DNA, CDR3 protein. D genes are given only for firm matches. Expanded clones get a size class; other rows say once, few or many, or leave the size out.

TRBJ1-1	TRBV5-1	NA	TRBD1	16	TGCGCCAGCAGCTTGGGCTCAGGGGGCGGAGGCACTGAAGCTTTCTTT	CASSLGSGGGGTEAFF
TRBJ2-7	TRBV28	NA	NA	17	TGTGCCAGCAGTTTATGGGGCCGACAGGAGAGCTCCTACGAGCAGTACTTC	CASSLWGRQESSYEQYF
TRBJ1-2	TRBV7-2	few	NA	12	TGTGCCAGCAGCTCCGGCCCCTATGGCTACACCTTC	CASSSGPYGYTF
TRBJ2-7	TRBV28	few	NA	13	TGTGCCAGCAGCTCACCGGTGGGCTACGAGCAGTACTTC	CASSSPVGYEQYF
TRBJ1-2	TRBV12-3/TRBV12-4	many	NA	15	TGTGCCAGTTACATCGGGGGGTTGAGAGGCTATGGCTACACCTTC	CASYIGGLRGYGYTF
TRBJ1-3	TRBV12-3/TRBV12-4	few	NA	15	TGTGCCAGCAGTTTCGGTGAATCCTCTGGAAACACCATATATTTT	CASSFGESSGNTIYF
TRBJ1-5	TRBV7-9	many	NA	16	TGTGCCAGCGGATATGGGTCGGGCGATAGCAATCAGCCCCAGCATTTT	CASGYGSGDSNQPQHF
TRBJ1-1	TRBV24-1	few	NA	16	TGTGCCACCAGTGATTCAGGCAGGGTCTCTAACACTGAAGCTTTCTTT	CATSDSGRVSNTEAFF
TRBJ2-2	TRBV29-1	many	TRBD2	15	TGCAGCGTCCCTGGGACTAGCGGGAACACCGGGGAGCTGTTTTTT	CSVPGTSGNTGELFF
TRBJ2-1	TRBV18	NA	TRBD2	19	TGTGCCAGCTCACCCTTACCGGCTAGCGGGGGGAGCTCCTACAATGAGCAGTTCTTC	CASSPLPASGGSSYNEQFF
TRBJ2-5	TRBV20-1	many	TRBD2	14	TGCAGTGCGTGGACTAGCGGGAGTAGGGAGACCCAGTACTTC	CSAWTSGSRETQYF
TRBJ2-1	TRBV15	NA	NA	15	TGTGCCACCAGCAGAGTTGGGATAGCATCCAATGAGCAGTTCTTC	CATSRVGIASNEQFF
TRBJ1-1	TRBV28	NA	NA	14	TGTGCCAGCAGTTTGCGGGAGGGGGGCACTGAAGCTTTCTTT	CASSLREGGTEAFF
TRBJ1-2	TRBV18	few	NA	15	TGTGCCAGCTCACCAAAGAGTGTACAGGACGCTGGCTACACCTTC	CASSPKSVQDAGYTF
TRBJ1-4	TRBV20-1	NA	NA	13	TGCAGTGCCTCTAGGGTTAATAATGAAAAACTGTTTTTT	CSASRVNNEKLFF
TRBJ2-7	TRBV18	many	NA	12	TGTGCCAGCTCACCTTCGACCTACGAGCAGTACTTC	CASSPSTYEQYF
TRBJ2-7	TRBV7-9	few	TRBD2	14	TGTGCCAGCAGCCCGGGACTAGCGTCCGACGAGCAGTACTTC	CASSPGLASDEQYF
TRBJ1-2	TRBV6-5	few	NA	15	TGTGCCAGCAGTTACTCGTACAGCGCTAACTATGGCTACACCTTC	CASSYSYSANYGYTF
TRBJ2-3	TRBV20-1	many	TRBD2	15	TGCAGTGCTAGAACGCTAGCGGGGAGCACAGATACGCAGTATTTT	CSARTLAGSTDTQYF
TRBJ2-7	TRBV27	NA	TRBD1	14	TGTGCCAGCAGGATTCAGGGGGTCGACTACGAGCAGTACTTC	CASRIQGVDYEQYF
TRBJ2-1	TRBV27	NA	TRBD2	19	TGTGCCAGCAGTCTTAGGGGGACTAGCGGCCCGAGCTCCTACAATGAGCAGTTCTTC	CASSLRGTSGPSSYNEQFF
TRBJ2-7	TRBV11-2	NA	TRBD2	15	TGTGCCAGCAGCGCCACTAGCGGGGCTCACTACGAGCAGTACTTC	CASSATSGAHYEQYF
TRBJ2-7	TRBV14	many	TRBD2	14	TGTGCCAGCAGACGAACTAGCGGGAACTACGAGCAGTACTTC	CASRRTSGNYEQYF
TRBJ2-3	TRBV12-3/TRBV12-4	NA	TRBD1	15	TGTGCCAGCAGGGCAGGGACAGGGGGCGTTGGTACGCAGTATTTT	CASRAGTGGVGTQYF
TRBJ2-2	TRBV7-2	many	TRBD2	15	TGTGCCAGCAGCCCTCCGACTAGCGGGGCCGGGGAGCTGTTTTTT	CASSPPTSGAGELFF
TRBJ2-1	TRBV20-1	NA	TRBD2	17	TGCAGTGCTAGAGGCGTGGCGGGAGGGCCCCTTTACAATGAGCAGTTCTTC	CSARGVAGGPLYNEQFF
TRBJ2-7	TRBV12-3/TRBV12-4	NA	NA	16	TGTGCCAGCAATCCCGACCTACCGGGTCAGTCCTACGAGCAGTACTTC	CASNPDLPGQSYEQYF